The source of this T cell receptor (beta chain) is a study of response to subunit inactivated influenza vaccine. General study results and limits: Each seasonal influenza vaccination, the authors suggested, recruits few new T cells.

MiXCR was run by TCRdb on the RT-PCR reads, yielding one entry per CDR3 protein. The table lists 500,000 to 600,000 distinct CDR3 sequences, about an eighth of them singletons. The CDR3 spans 14 residues. V dropped 0 bases and J dropped 9 bases, with 13 bases sitting between them. In germline, CDR1 is SGDLS, CDR2 YYNGEE. Note on this clonotype: Its target is unknown.

This chain links TRBV9 with TRBJ2-1; the D gene is possibly TRBD2 (6 bases). Source: PBMCs from blood, taken on the day of vaccination. This TCR was recovered from a man aged 45-60 years who received an inactivated influenza vaccine. The CDR3 DNA follows: TGTGCCAGCAGCGTAGTCCCTCAGGGAGGTGAGCAGTTCTTC. This translates into CASSVVPQGGEQFF.